This T cell receptor (beta chain) was profiled in a study of OX40 agonist ivuxolimab in advanced cancers. Study at large: Patients were given ivuxolimab, an antibody that agonizes OX40 (CD134). Partial responses were observed in three patients, of whom one had hepatocellular carcinoma and two had cutaneous melanoma. A male proportion of approximately 83% was recorded, with mean age approximately 56 years and range about 20 to 85. Study observations and caveats: Specificity for antigen went undetermined in the expanded peripheral T cells.

The repertoire was sequenced with immunoSEQ multiplex PCR; TCRdb's copy has only in-frame clones and lacks some. This repertoire shows more than 70,000 clones, roughly four fifths found once; its top ten account for approximately 25%. V lost 3 bases and J lost 5, with 5 bases in between. CDR1 and CDR2 (germline): SGHDT, YYEEEE. The CDR3 extends over 12 amino acids. Turning to this clone: Its antigen remains unknown.

The specimen comprised CD4+ or CD8+ T cells sorted from blood, sampled in a trial of the OX40 agonist ivuxolimab. The chain has TRBV5-6 and TRBJ2-2; D call uncertain. The receptor comes from an adult with an advanced solid tumor such as melanoma, head and neck, liver or kidney cancer. CDR3 DNA sequence: TGTGCCAGCAGCTCCAGTACCGGGGAGCTGTTTTTT. This codes for CASSSSTGELFF.